Described below is a single TCR beta chain sequence and its context. The antigen remains undetermined. These data belong to a study of CD8 T cells in ankylosing spondylitis. MiXCR was run by TCRdb on the 5' RACE reads, yielding one entry per CDR3 protein. The profile shows about 800,000 distinct CDR3 sequences, over 9.5% of them singletons. Trimming left V 3 bases short and J 4 bases short, with 17 bases between. Per the germline V gene, CDR1 is SGDLS and CDR2 is YYNGEE. CDR3 length: 17 residues. Study-wide points: Within ankylosing spondylitis blood, a TCR beta motif made up of seven to nine highly homologous variants appeared to be characteristic. Enrichment of disease-linked clones was reportedly significant in matched ankylosing spondylitis synovial fluid.

V usage is TRBV9 and J usage is TRBJ1-6; D is possibly TRBD1 (5 bases). The sequencing input was blood, either unsorted or a sorted T cell fraction (not recorded which). The TCR sequence derives from a male donor with ankylosing spondylitis. The CDR3 protein is CASSEAVGTDYNSPLHF. The CDR3 DNA reads TGTGCCAGCAGCGAAGCAGTAGGGACGGATTATAATTCACCCCTCCACTTT.